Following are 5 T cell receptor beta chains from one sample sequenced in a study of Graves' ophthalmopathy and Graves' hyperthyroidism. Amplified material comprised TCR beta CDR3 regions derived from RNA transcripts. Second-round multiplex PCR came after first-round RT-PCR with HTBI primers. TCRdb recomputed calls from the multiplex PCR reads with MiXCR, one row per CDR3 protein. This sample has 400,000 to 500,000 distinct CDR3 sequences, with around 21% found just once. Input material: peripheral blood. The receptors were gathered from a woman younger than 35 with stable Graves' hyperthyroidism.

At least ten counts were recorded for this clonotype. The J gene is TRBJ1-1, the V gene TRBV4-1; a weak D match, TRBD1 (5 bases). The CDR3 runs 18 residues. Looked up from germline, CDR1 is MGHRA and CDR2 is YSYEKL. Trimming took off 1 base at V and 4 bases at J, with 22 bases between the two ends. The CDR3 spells CASSQVSGLYLGTTEAFF. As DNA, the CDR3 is TGCGCCAGCAGCCAAGTTTCGGGTCTCTACCTCGGGACCACTGAAGCTTTCTTT.

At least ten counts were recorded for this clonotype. The CDR3 loop reads CSATGGKTETYEQYF. The CDR3 nucleotides read TGCAGTGCTACCGGGGGAAAGACAGAGACTTACGAGCAGTACTTC. This chain connects TRBV20-1 to TRBJ2-7; a possible D gene is TRBD2 (6 bases). The CDR3 consists of 15 residues. The V gene's germline CDR1 is DFQATT and CDR2 SNEGSKA (reference sequence). The V gene lost 4 bases and the J gene lost 4 bases, with 20 bases spanning the gap.

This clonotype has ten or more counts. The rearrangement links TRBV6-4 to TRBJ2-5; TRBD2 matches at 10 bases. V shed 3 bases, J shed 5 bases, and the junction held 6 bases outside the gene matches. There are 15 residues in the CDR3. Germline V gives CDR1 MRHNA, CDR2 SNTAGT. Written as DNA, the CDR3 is TGTGCCAGCAGTGAAACGGCTAGCGGGAGTGAGACCCAGTACTTC. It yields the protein CASSETASGSETQYF.

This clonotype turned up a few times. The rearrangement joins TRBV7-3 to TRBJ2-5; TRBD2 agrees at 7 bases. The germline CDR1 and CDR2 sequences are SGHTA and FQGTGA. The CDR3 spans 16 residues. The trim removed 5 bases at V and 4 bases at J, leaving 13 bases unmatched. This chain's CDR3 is CASSRSGTGPGETQYF. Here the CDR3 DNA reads TGTGCCAGCAGCCGGAGCGGGACCGGCCCGGGAGAGACCCAGTACTTC.

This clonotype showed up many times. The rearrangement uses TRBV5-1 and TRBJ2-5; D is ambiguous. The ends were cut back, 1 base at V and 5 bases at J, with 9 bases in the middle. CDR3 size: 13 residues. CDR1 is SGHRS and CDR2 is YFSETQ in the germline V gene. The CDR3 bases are TGCGCCAGCAGCTTGACCAGGACGGAGACCCAGTACTTC. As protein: CASSLTRTETQYF.